These 28 T cell receptor beta chains were all obtained from the same sample, sequenced in a study of T cells in Graves' hyperthyroidism and ophthalmopathy. Amplified TCR beta CDR3 regions derived from RNA transcripts. HTBI primers were used for first-round RT-PCR of the TCR CDR3. TCRdb used MiXCR to reprocess the multiplex PCR reads, holding one entry per CDR3 protein. This table has a few hundred thousand distinct CDR3 sequences, just over 45% appearing once. Sample: peripheral blood or thyroid tissue (not recorded which). The receptors come from a woman under 30 with Graves' hyperthyroidism.

V and J are TRBV19 and TRBJ1-5, with a possible D match to TRBD1 (5 bases). The CDR3 length is 14 residues. CDR1 is LNHDA and CDR2 is SQIVND in the germline V gene (reference sequence). Trimming pared 4 bases from V and 2 bases from J, leaving 9 bases between. Written as DNA, the CDR3 is TGTGCCAGTAGTAAAGGAGGGGGCAATCAGCCCCAGCATTTT. Translated, it gives CASSKGGGNQPQHF.

The chain joins TRBV2 to TRBJ2-7, with D possibly TRBD1 on 6 matching bases. The CDR3 extends over 11 amino acids. The germline V gene has CDR1 SNHLY and CDR2 FYNNEI. The ends were cut back, 8 bases at V and 3 bases at J, with 8 bases in the middle. CDR3 in amino acids: CASGGHYEQYF. The CDR3 region has the DNA TGTGCCAGCGGGGGACACTACGAGCAGTACTTC. Complete variable domain (other parts from reference TRBV2 and TRBJ2-7): EPEVTQTPSHQVTQMGQEVILRCVPISNHLYFYWYRQILGQKVEFLVSFYNNEISEKSEIFDDQFSVERPDGSNFTLKIRSTKLEDSAMYFCASGGHYEQYFGPGTRLTVT.

The genes are TRBV28 and TRBJ2-5, with 10 bases identical to TRBD1. The germline V gene has CDR1 MDHEN and CDR2 SYDVKM. V lost 5 bases, J lost 5 bases, and 8 bases stayed unmatched. CDR3 length: 15 residues. The CDR3 DNA follows: TGTGCCAGCAGTACCTCGACAGGGGGCAGCGAGACCCAGTACTTC. This codes for CASSTSTGGSETQYF.

This clonotype has at least ten counts. This chain joins TRBV7-9 and TRBJ2-7; no firm D call. The CDR3 sequence is 13 residues long. Deletions cut 5 bases from V and 5 bases from J, with 13 bases between. Germline loops: CDR1 SEHNR, CDR2 FQNEAQ (reference sequence). The CDR3 loop is CASSPRSMHEQYF. The DNA for the CDR3 is TGTGCCAGCAGCCCCCGAAGCATGCACGAGCAGTACTTC.

This clonotype was seen at least ten times. The CDR3: CATSRNLRRIGTNEKLFF. CDR3 nucleotide sequence: TGTGCCACCAGCAGGAATTTACGTAGAATCGGCACTAATGAAAAACTGTTTTTT. J is TRBJ1-4 and V is TRBV15; D not certain. The CDR3 runs to 18 residues. Germline V gene data show CDR1 as LNHNV and CDR2 as YYDKDF (reference sequence). V lost 3 bases, J lost 2 bases, and 19 bases lay in between.

This chain connects TRBV20-1 to TRBJ2-7; 14 bases agree with TRBD2. Germline V gene sequence: CDR1 DFQATT, CDR2 SNEGSKA (reference sequence). This CDR3 is built from 14 residues. Trimming removed 5 bases from V and 7 bases from J; junction bases left unmatched: 7. The CDR3 DNA reads TGCAGTGCTGGGACTAGCGGGGGCTACAATGAGCAGTACTTC. Translating gives CSAGTSGGYNEQYF.

The chain employs TRBV9 and TRBJ2-7, with TRBD2 identical over 9 bases. Germline values: CDR1 SGDLS, CDR2 YYNGEE. The CDR3 covers 16 residues. V trimming: 3 bases; J trimming: 2 bases; junction bases outside the gene matches: 9. The CDR3 sequence: CASSAAGTSRPYEQYF. CDR3 nucleotide sequence: TGTGCCAGCAGCGCTGCCGGGACTAGCCGACCCTACGAGCAGTACTTC.

For this clonotype: No conserved phenylalanine or tryptophan is present at the end of the CDR3, so a read error is the likely explanation. Because the CDR3's place on the DNA is in doubt, the DNA is left out and the CDR3 is given as listed by TCRdb. This chain joins TRBV13 and TRBJ1-3. The V gene's germline CDR1 is PRHDT and CDR2 FYEKMQ (reference sequence). The CDR3 totals 11 residues, both ends included. CDR3 loop: CASSLGVSGPT.

V gene TRBV24-1 combines with J gene TRBJ2-3; D may match TRBD1 or TRBD2 (6 bases each). The CDR3 is made up of 16 amino acids. In germline, CDR1 is KGHDR, CDR2 SFDVKD. V lost 9 bases, J lost 0 bases, and 18 bases lay in between. The CDR3 nucleotides read TGTGCCACCGGAGGGGGACTCGCTACTAGCACAGATACGCAGTATTTT. It codes for CATGGGLATSTDTQYF.

This clonotype has just a few counts. CDR3 sequence reads: CASLRVRAGEQYF. The CDR3 nucleotides are TGTGCCAGCTTACGTGTCAGGGCGGGAGAGCAGTACTTC. V is TRBV2 and J is TRBJ2-7, with D perhaps TRBD2 (6 bases). This CDR3 comprises 13 residues. V gave up 8 bases and J gave up 7 bases, with 18 bases separating them. CDR1 SNHLY and CDR2 FYNNEI come from the germline V gene.

This clonotype has ten or more counts. The CDR3 nucleotides read TGCGCCAGCAGAGAGGGATCTAACACCGGGGAGCTGTTTTTT. Encoded protein: CASREGSNTGELFF. The chain combines TRBV5-1 with TRBJ2-2; D might be TRBD2 (5 bases). Germline assignment: CDR1 SGHRS and CDR2 YFSETQ. Deletions cut 5 bases from V and 2 bases from J, with 10 bases between. There are 14 residues in the CDR3.

Remarks on this clonotype: Being one base from a much bigger clone, this may be a read error. The chain carries TRBV29-1 and TRBJ2-7; D is unresolved. The end of the DNA is better explained by TRBJ2-1, so the J call may be wrong. Germline V gene data show CDR1 as SQVTM and CDR2 as ANQGSEA. The CDR3 sequence is 11 residues long. CDR3 protein: CSVELRAGQFF. As DNA, the CDR3 is TGCAGCGTTGAATTACGTGCTGGGCAGTTCTTC.

This chain uses TRBV12-3 or TRBV12-4 with TRBJ1-1; a possible D gene is TRBD1 (6 bases). Between the trimmed V and J ends, which lost 6 bases and 9 bases, there was a span of 14 bases. CDR3 length: 12 residues. CDR3: CASSRDKTQAFF. DNA for the CDR3: TGTGCCAGCAGCCGGGACAAAACACAAGCTTTCTTT.

The chain joins TRBV7-2 to TRBJ1-2; the D gene is possibly TRBD1 (5 bases). Trimming removed 5 bases from V and 6 bases from J, with 16 bases in between. Germline-derived CDR1 and CDR2 are SGHTA and FQGNSA. The CDR3 is made up of 14 amino acids. The DNA for the CDR3 is TGTGCCAGCAGCGATGGGACCTCTTATAATGGCTACACCTTC. Amino acid sequence: CASSDGTSYNGYTF. Full variable domain (remainder filled in from reference TRBV7-2 and TRBJ1-2): GAGVSQSPSNKVTEKGKDVELRCDPISGHTALYWYRQSLGQGLEFLIYFQGNSAPDKSGLPSDRFSAERTGGSVSTLTIQRTQQEDSAVYLCASSDGTSYNGYTFGSGTRLTVV.

A note on this clonotype: An end of the junction differs from the germline gene, which may be a read error. The J gene is TRBJ1-4, the V gene TRBV5-5, with unresolved D. CDR3 length: 16 amino acids. CDR1 and CDR2 from the germline V gene are SGHKS and YYEKEE (reference sequence). The CDR3 here is CASSQDASGYNEKLFF. CDR3 coding DNA: TGCGCCAGCAGCCAAGACGCTAGCGGCTACAATGAAAAACTGTTTTTT.

A word on this clonotype: An end of the junction does not agree with germline; a read error may underlie this. The V call is TRBV7-6, the J call TRBJ2-5; TRBD2 agrees at 11 bases. Matching the DNA end better, TRBJ2-1 makes the J call doubtful. CDR1 SGHVS and CDR2 FNYEAQ come from the germline V gene. The CDR3 is 17 amino acids. CDR3: CASSAYSGLADYNEQFF. CDR3 nucleotide sequence: TGTGCTAGCAGCGCCTACTCGGGACTAGCGGACTACAATGAGCAGTTCTTC.

This clonotype has a count of ten or more. CDR3 protein: CASSVEGKSYTF. CDR3 in DNA: TGTGCCAGCAGCGTAGAGGGGAAAAGCTACACCTTC. The chain has TRBV9 and TRBJ1-2; D might be TRBD1 (5 bases). In germline, CDR1 is SGDLS, CDR2 YYNGEE. Between the trimmed V and J ends, which lost 0 bases and 9 bases, there was a span of 9 bases. There are 12 residues in the CDR3.

The chain recombines TRBV29-1 with TRBJ1-2, with 7 positions matching TRBD1. The V gene end was trimmed by 8 bases and the J gene end by 5 bases; junction bases not matched to a gene: 8. Looked up from germline, CDR1 is SQVTM and CDR2 is ANQGSEA. The CDR3 totals 12 residues. The CDR3 reads CSTAQTGYGYTF. The CDR3 nucleotides read TGCAGCACAGCCCAGACAGGGTATGGCTACACCTTC.

On this clonotype: A much larger clone sits a single nucleotide away, making a read error possible. This chain uses TRBV25-1 with TRBJ2-6; D ambiguous. The CDR3 runs to 18 residues. The germline V gene encodes CDR1 MGHDK and CDR2 SYGVNS. V lost 7 bases, J lost 0 bases, and 19 bases lay in between. CDR3 in DNA: TGTGCCAGCAACCAAGAAATGGTCCGAAGCTCTGGGGCCAACGTCCTGACTTTC. Residues: CASNQEMVRSSGANVLTF.

This clonotype was recorded many times. V usage is TRBV2 and J usage is TRBJ1-2; no definite D call. Germline values: CDR1 SNHLY, CDR2 FYNNEI. The CDR3 loop spans 13 amino acids. With 2 bases removed from V and 4 bases from J, the gap between germline ends came to 8 bases. In DNA, the CDR3 is TGTGCCAGCAGTGAAAGGGAGGGCTATGGCTACACCTTC. Translated, it gives CASSEREGYGYTF.

This clonotype was counted at least ten times. This rearrangement joins TRBV7-9 to TRBJ2-5; TRBD1 aligns across 10 bases. Germline CDR1 and CDR2: SEHNR and FQNEAQ (reference sequence). V dropped 4 bases and J dropped 5; count of bases not matched to a gene: 4. The CDR3 contains 14 residues. The CDR3 DNA reads TGTGCCAGCAGCTGGGACAGGGGAGGCGAGACCCAGTACTTC. The encoded protein is CASSWDRGGETQYF. The variable domain in full, completed from reference TRBV7-9 and TRBJ2-5, reads DTGVSQNPRHKITKRGQNVTFRCDPISEHNRLYWYRQTLGQGPEFLTYFQNEAQLEKSRLLSDRFSAERPKGSFSTLEIQRTEQGDSAMYLCASSWDRGGETQYFGPGTRLLVL.

The V gene is TRBV20-1, the J gene TRBJ2-6; D is possibly TRBD1 or TRBD2 (7 bases each). CDR1 and CDR2 (germline): DFQATT, SNEGSKA (reference sequence). This CDR3 comprises 18 residues. Trimming stripped 2 bases from V and 0 bases from J, with 17 bases between. CDR3 amino acids: CSARSRTGGGSGANVLTF. The DNA of the CDR3 is TGCAGTGCTAGATCCCGGACAGGCGGGGGCTCTGGGGCCAACGTCCTGACTTTC.

The chain uses TRBV11-2 and TRBJ1-4, with 8 bases matching TRBD1. This CDR3 contains 17 residues. Germline assignment: CDR1 SGHAT and CDR2 FQNNGV. V lost 5 bases, J lost 1 base, and 9 bases stayed unmatched. The CDR3 DNA is TGTGCCAGCAGCCCCAGGACAGGGTTTGAAACTAATGAAAAACTGTTTTTT. It encodes CASSPRTGFETNEKLFF.

Remarks on this clonotype: A much bigger clone sits one base away, suggesting this may be a read error. The chain uses TRBV20-1 and TRBJ1-4, with unresolved D. The germline V and J ends were trimmed by 3 bases and 4 bases, with 6 bases remaining between them. The CDR3 has 12 residues. Germline V gene lookup returns CDR1 DFQATT and CDR2 SNEGSKA (reference sequence). CDR3 in DNA: TGCAGTGCTAGTTCCGGTAATGAAAAACTGTTTTTT. As protein: CSASSGNEKLFF.

This clonotype was detected ten times or more. The chain carries TRBV6-5 and TRBJ1-2; 7 nucleotides line up with TRBD1. The CDR3 runs 14 residues. V lost 6 bases to trimming and J lost 5 bases; unmatched junction nucleotides: 9. Germline V gene sequence: CDR1 MNHEY, CDR2 SVGAGI. The CDR3 loop is CASRDRTGWYGYTF. In DNA, the CDR3 is TGTGCCAGCAGGGACCGGACAGGCTGGTATGGCTACACCTTC.

Ten or more counts support this clonotype. This chain uses TRBV20-1 with TRBJ1-5; D is unclear. Germline CDR1 and CDR2: DFQATT and SNEGSKA (reference sequence). Trimming removed 3 bases at V and 0 bases at J, with 9 bases between. The CDR3 is made up of 14 amino acids. The DNA for the CDR3 is TGCAGTGCTAGCGGCGGGTATAGCAATCAGCCCCAGCATTTT. Amino acid sequence: CSASGGYSNQPQHF.

V is TRBV20-1 and J is TRBJ2-7; a possible D gene is TRBD1 (8 bases). Per germline, CDR1 DFQATT and CDR2 SNEGSKA (reference sequence). The CDR3 has 16 residues. V lost 4 bases and J 2 bases, leaving 21 bases between the germline ends. The CDR3 coding sequence is TGCAGTGCTACGATAGGACAGGGACTATCGCCCTACGAGCAGTACTTC. Encoded protein: CSATIGQGLSPYEQYF.

In the case of this clonotype: Just one base apart from a much larger clone, this may be a read error. The chain carries TRBV5-1 and TRBJ1-4, with no clear D. CDR1 SGHRS and CDR2 YFSETQ come from the germline V gene. The CDR3 is 14 amino acids. The V gene lost 0 bases and the J gene lost 7 bases, with 10 bases spanning the gap. CDR3 sequence: CASSLAGSSEKLFF. The CDR3 DNA is TGCGCCAGCAGCTTGGCAGGCTCTAGTGAAAAACTGTTTTTT. Supplemented by reference TRBV5-1 and TRBJ1-4, the full variable domain reads KAGVTQTPRYLIKTRGQQVTLSCSPISGHRSVSWYQQTPGQGLQFLFEYFSETQRNKGNFPGRFSGRQFSNSRSEMNVSTLELGDSALYLCASSLAGSSEKLFFGSGTQLSVL.